A selection of T cell receptor beta chains follows, all from one sample in a study of blood T cell repertoires in COVID-19. The protocol was immunoSEQ multiplex PCR, while the TCRdb copy is restricted to in-frame clones and leaves out a portion. The sample has some 170,000 clones, around 76% seen once. Sequencing was performed on peripheral blood. All receptors derive from a woman between 70 and 85 years old with acute or convalescent COVID-19. CDR3s leave out the opening cysteine and the closing phenylalanine or tryptophan. A D gene is named only where the DNA matches it firmly.

v_call d_call cdr3_aa
TRBV7-3 . ASSLTGTTEAF
TRBV11-2 TRBD1 ASSYAPGGTEAF
TRBV28 . ASSGPSSTDTQY
TRBV6-5 TRBD1 ASSGTGGQPQH
TRBV5-1 TRBD2 ASSLLSSGNNEQF
TRBV11-2 . ASSLERQVYSEAF
TRBV7-2 TRBD1 ASSSTGFQETQY
TRBV7-2 . ASSLVPGYSNQPQH
TRBV23-1 . ASSQSLQDTEAF
TRBV19 TRBD1 ASSMGPAQGAVSGYT
TRBV19 TRBD1 ASSGGQAAWPQH
TRBV20-1 . SASGGGEYGYT
TRBV5-1 TRBD1 ASSLGQGGDTQY
TRBV2 . ASSVGQGRSEAF
TRBV10-3 TRBD1 AIQGENTEAF
TRBV6-2/TRBV6-3 TRBD2 ASSRTSGSTNEQF
TRBV30 . AWSIPGGGTEAF
TRBV30 . AWTSGTTYEQY
TRBV7-6 . ASSLGRKKTGELF
TRBV4-3 . ASRSRGNTIY
TRBV28 . ASSLYRNYGYT
TRBV20-1 . SARRLYEQY
TRBV28 TRBD1 ASGLGTGGFYEQY
TRBV28 . ASSLSGRETYEQY
TRBV6-5 . ASSFRQVQTKTGAF
TRBV12-3/TRBV12-4 . ASSSRETYEQY
TRBV30 TRBD1 AWRDGQGNGYT
TRBV5-4 TRBD1 ASSAVQGAEGYT
TRBV18 TRBD1 ASSSTGQGAETQY
TRBV19 . ASSLTGLSYNSPLH
TRBV6-5 TRBD2 ASSSSGGAPDTQY
TRBV12-5 . ASGLVRTGPHLFSYEQY
TRBV5-4 TRBD1 ASSQKGTGPRSPLH
TRBV27 . ASSFQAHPYNSPLH
TRBV7-6 . ASSKQELGEAF
TRBV5-1 . ASSRDTSYEQY
TRBV7-2 TRBD1 ASSFYRGQSYEQY
TRBV2 TRBD1 ASRDMGTGNEQF
TRBV9 TRBD1 ASSAGDRGPLEQY
TRBV10-3 . AISGAGTSYEQY